The clone carrying this TCR beta chain was counted many times. Antigen unknown. Regions amplified from RNA transcripts were the TCR beta CDR3 regions. A set of HTBI primers served as the primers for a first-round RT-PCR of the TCR CDR3. TCRdb analysed the multiplex PCR reads with MiXCR anew, one entry per CDR3 protein. The table lists 490,000 or so distinct CDR3 sequences, around a fifth of them singletons. Germline V CDR1 and CDR2: SNHLY, FYNNEI. This CDR3 is 17 amino acids long. J was trimmed by 4 bases and V by 8 bases; bases with no gene match: 14. The data are from a study of T cells in Graves' hyperthyroidism and ophthalmopathy. Study-wide results and limits: Patients with ophthalmopathy were separated from those with stable hyperthyroidism by a 13 V-J model. A median approximately 6.5 months before onset, the model predicted ophthalmopathy.

The TCR comes from a woman between 65 and 79 years old with Graves' ophthalmopathy. This chain links TRBV2 with TRBJ1-1; 12 positions agree with TRBD1. The sample taken for sequencing was blood. CDR3 sequence (DNA): TGTGCCAGCCCGGGACAGGGGGCGCTTAGTATCGGCACTGAAGCTTTCTTT. Its translation is CASPGQGALSIGTEAFF.